Presented here are 30 T cell receptor beta chains from one specimen sequenced in a study of control samples from healthy donors and cancer patients. TCRdb's copy holds only in-frame clones and misses some; the assay was immunoSEQ multiplex PCR. The sample lists approximately 150,000 clones; 90% to 95% were seen once. Sequenced sample: blood. These receptors were collected from a man aged 18 to 30 in good health.

The CDR3 spells CATSRDLQETQYF. DNA of the CDR3: TGTGCCACCAGCAGAGATTTGCAAGAGACCCAGTACTTC. The V gene is TRBV15, the J gene TRBJ2-5; D remains ambiguous. The CDR3 length is 13 residues. Germline-derived CDR1 and CDR2 are LNHNV and YYDKDF (reference sequence). V was pared by 0 bases and J by 2 bases, with 4 bases between.

The V call is TRBV15, the J call TRBJ1-2, with D tentatively TRBD1 (6 bases). CDR1 LNHNV and CDR2 YYDKDF come from the germline V gene (reference sequence). The V gene lost 6 bases and the J gene lost 4 bases, with 12 bases spanning the gap. The CDR3 has 13 residues. The CDR3 region is CATREGGVYGYTF. The CDR3 nucleotides read TGTGCCACCAGAGAAGGGGGAGTCTATGGCTACACCTTC.

V usage is TRBV6-5 and J usage is TRBJ1-2; D is ambiguous. CDR3 length: 13 residues. Germline values: CDR1 MNHEY, CDR2 SVGAGI. Deletions cut 6 bases from V and 2 bases from J, with 10 bases between. CDR3: CASRPTANYGYTF. The CDR3 DNA follows: TGTGCCAGCAGGCCGACCGCAAACTATGGCTACACCTTC.

This clone was found a few times. V is TRBV19 and J is TRBJ2-1; perhaps TRBD2 as D (5 bases). Germline assignment: CDR1 LNHDA and CDR2 SQIVND (reference sequence). Trimming cost V 3 bases and J 10 bases, with 16 bases left between them. This CDR3 region has 14 residues. The CDR3 is CASSIPGADGEQFF. The CDR3 coding sequence is TGTGCCAGTAGTATCCCCGGAGCGGACGGGGAGCAGTTCTTC.

The count of this clone is one. The rearrangement joins TRBV24-1 to TRBJ2-7; 9 bases map to TRBD2. CDR3 length equals 14 residues. Unmatched junction bases numbered 6, after V lost 5 bases and J lost 5 bases. The V gene's germline CDR1 is KGHDR and CDR2 SFDVKD. In DNA, the CDR3 is TGTGCCACCAGTGGAGCGGGAGGCCGGGACGAGCAGTACTTC. The encoded protein is CATSGAGGRDEQYF.

The genes are TRBV5-5 and TRBJ2-2; the match to TRBD2 covers 8 bases. J gave up 5 bases and V 0 bases, and 3 bases lay outside the gene matches. The CDR3 covers 15 residues. Germline CDR1 and CDR2: SGHKS and YYEKEE (reference sequence). CDR3 DNA sequence: TGTGCCAGCAGCTTGGGCGGACTAGCAACCGGGGAGCTGTTTTTT. It translates to CASSLGGLATGELFF.

Written as DNA, the CDR3 is TGTGCCACCCACCGACAGGGGGCCGACACCGGGGAGCTGTTTTTT. The encoded protein is CATHRQGADTGELFF. The chain employs TRBV10-3 and TRBJ2-2; TRBD1 aligns across 10 bases. The ends lost 10 bases at V and 3 bases at J; junction bases unmatched: 8. The CDR3 runs to 15 residues. The V gene's germline CDR1 is ENHRY and CDR2 SYGVKD.

V gene TRBV5-1 combines with J gene TRBJ1-2, with 7 bases that match TRBD1. The CDR3 runs 12 residues. CDR1 is SGHRS and CDR2 is YFSETQ in the germline V gene. The V segment lost 4 bases and the J segment 7 bases; nucleotides outside the gene matches: 4. The CDR3: CASSQGVAGYTF. The CDR3 coding sequence is TGCGCCAGCAGCCAGGGGGTGGCTGGCTACACCTTC.

The chain combines TRBV7-8 with TRBJ1-2; D is unclear. The CDR3 sequence is 14 residues long. Looked up from germline, CDR1 is SGHVS and CDR2 is FQNEAQ. Trimming took 5 bases from V and 8 from J, leaving 18 bases between them. CDR3 in amino acids: CASSPRSPSKGYTF. The CDR3 DNA reads TGTGCCAGCAGCCCCCGGAGCCCATCGAAAGGCTACACCTTC.

The chain uses TRBV30 and TRBJ1-5; 7 nucleotides match TRBD1. The CDR3 runs to 16 residues. Germline trimming cut 2 bases from V and 4 bases from J; bases unmatched to any gene: 11. Per germline, CDR1 GTSNPN and CDR2 SVGIG (reference sequence). The CDR3 bases are TGTGCCTGGAGTAAGGGGGCGGGAGGTGGAAATCAGCCCCAGCATTTT. Translated, it gives CAWSKGAGGGNQPQHF.

The CDR3 spells CASSLAGRPRDLYNEQFF. The CDR3 DNA reads as TGTGCCAGCAGCTTAGCGGGCCGGCCGCGGGATTTATACAATGAGCAGTTCTTC. The chain links TRBV7-6 to TRBJ2-1; possibly TRBD2 for D (6 bases). CDR1 is SGHVS, CDR2 FNYEAQ, per germline. The CDR3 covers 18 residues. With 0 bases removed from V and 4 bases from J, the gap between germline ends came to 19 bases.

V usage is TRBV19 and J usage is TRBJ2-5, with 9 positions matching TRBD1. Germline loops: CDR1 LNHDA, CDR2 SQIVND (reference sequence). The CDR3 is made up of 13 amino acids. Losses at the gene ends were 4 bases for V and 10 bases for J; bases not matched to a gene: 7. Here the CDR3 reads CASSKARQGDQYF. For the CDR3, the DNA is TGTGCCAGTAGTAAAGCCCGACAGGGGGACCAGTACTTC.

The chain has TRBV2 and TRBJ1-6, with TRBD1 as a possible D gene (6 bases). Deletions cut 7 bases from V and 8 bases from J, with 12 bases between. Germline loops: CDR1 SNHLY, CDR2 FYNNEI. CDR3 length: 13 residues. CDR3 amino acids: CASTPGAYSPLHF. In nucleotides, the CDR3 is TGTGCCAGCACCCCAGGGGCTTATTCACCCCTCCACTTT.

This sequence joins TRBV24-1 and TRBJ1-5; D unclear. V lost 4 bases to trimming and J lost 2 bases, with 8 bases between them. CDR3 length equals 14 residues. The V gene's germline CDR1 is KGHDR and CDR2 SFDVKD. CDR3 region: CATSDLDGNQPQHF. In nucleotides, the CDR3 is TGTGCCACCAGTGACTTGGACGGCAATCAGCCCCAGCATTTT.

This chain joins TRBV4-3 and TRBJ1-2, with a tentative D call TRBD1 (6 bases). The CDR3 loop spans 14 amino acids. Germline values: CDR1 LGHNA, CDR2 YSLEER. The V end was cut by 4 bases, the J end by 5 bases, with 14 bases between. CDR3 DNA: TGCGCCAGCAGCCTCCGCGAGGGGGGATATGGCTACACCTTC. This gives the protein CASSLREGGYGYTF.

In its sample, this clone was seen once. The chain employs TRBV7-2 and TRBJ2-1; D is uncertain. Germline V gene lookup returns CDR1 SGHTA and CDR2 FQGNSA. The V gene lost 1 base and the J gene lost 9 bases, with 10 bases spanning the gap. The CDR3 has 13 amino acids. The CDR3 loop reads CASSLGILPEQFF. The CDR3 nucleotides are TGTGCCAGCAGCTTAGGGATTCTGCCTGAGCAGTTCTTC.

The chain couples TRBV2 to TRBJ2-1, with 7 bases fitting TRBD1. This CDR3 has 15 amino acids. From germline, CDR1 is SNHLY and CDR2 FYNNEI. The junction had 8 bases not matched to a gene; V was cut back by 8 bases and J by 1 base. The CDR3 loop is CASGTDRESYNEQFF. CDR3 DNA sequence: TGTGCCAGCGGGACCGACAGGGAGTCCTACAATGAGCAGTTCTTC.

The rearrangement joins TRBV7-9 to TRBJ1-2; 12 nucleotides match TRBD1. The trim removed 6 bases at V and 8 bases at J, leaving 10 bases unmatched. Germline-derived CDR1 and CDR2 are SEHNR and FQNEAQ (reference sequence). This CDR3 has 15 residues. CDR3 sequence (DNA): TGTGCCAGCAGTATCAAGGGACAGGGGGCTGGCGGCTACACCTTC. This translates into CASSIKGQGAGGYTF.

This chain joins TRBV9 and TRBJ1-1; a weak D match, TRBD1 (5 bases). The CDR3 runs 15 residues. Trimming cost V 0 bases and J 1 base, with 10 bases left between them. Germline V gene data show CDR1 as SGDLS and CDR2 as YYNGEE. In nucleotides, the CDR3 is TGTGCCAGCAGCGTAGTGGGGGGAGCGAACACTGAAGCTTTCTTT. This codes for CASSVVGGANTEAFF.

In this sample, this clone turned up once. This rearrangement joins TRBV4-1 to TRBJ2-3; no definite D call. The CDR3 length is 16 residues. CDR1 is MGHRA, CDR2 YSYEKL, per germline. Trimming shortened V by 8 bases and J by 0 bases, and 18 bases separated the two germline ends. CDR3 nucleotide sequence: TGCGCCAGCCGGAAACGATCCGAAGCAAGCACAGATACGCAGTATTTT. The encoded protein is CASRKRSEASTDTQYF.

The V call is TRBV28, the J call TRBJ1-2, with 10 bases matching TRBD1. There are 17 residues in the CDR3. Trimming took 3 bases from V and 4 from J; bases not matched to a gene: 11. Germline V gene lookup returns CDR1 MDHEN and CDR2 SYDVKM. The CDR3 sequence is CASSFLTGGGLGYGYTF. The CDR3 DNA sequence: TGTGCCAGCAGTTTTCTGACAGGGGGCGGTTTAGGCTATGGCTACACCTTC.

V usage is TRBV5-4 and J usage is TRBJ1-2; D not resolved. Germline V gene lookup returns CDR1 SGHNT and CDR2 YYREEE (reference sequence). The CDR3 has 15 amino acids. Trimming took 2 bases from V and 5 from J, leaving 16 bases between them. This CDR3 reads CASSLPGVQRYGYTF. Here the CDR3 DNA reads TGTGCCAGCAGCTTACCCGGAGTGCAAAGATATGGCTACACCTTC.

This chain links TRBV7-6 with TRBJ1-1; D gene unclear. The CDR3 sequence is 13 residues long. CDR1 is SGHVS, CDR2 FNYEAQ, per germline. Trimming stripped 1 base from V and 0 bases from J, with 3 bases between. The CDR3: CASSLGMNTEAFF. As DNA, the CDR3 is TGTGCCAGCAGCTTAGGGATGAACACTGAAGCTTTCTTT.

J is TRBJ1-6 and V is TRBV27; possibly TRBD1 for D (6 bases). V lost 2 bases and J 10 bases, leaving 12 bases between the germline ends. CDR1 and CDR2 (germline): MNHEY, SMNVEV (reference sequence). This CDR3 contains 14 residues. CDR3 nucleotides: TGTGCCAGCAGTTTACTCTACAGGGACTCACCCCTCCACTTT. Amino acids: CASSLLYRDSPLHF.

The V and J genes are TRBV4-1 and TRBJ2-6; D unresolved. V lost 0 bases, J lost 1 base, and 1 base lay in between. This CDR3 has 14 residues. Germline V lookup: CDR1 MGHRA, CDR2 YSYEKL. The CDR3: CASSQESGANVLTF. For the CDR3, the DNA is TGCGCCAGCAGCCAAGAGTCTGGGGCCAACGTCCTGACTTTC.

V is TRBV11-3 and J is TRBJ2-1; D might be TRBD1 (5 bases). Trimming left V 2 bases short and J 5 bases short, with 13 bases between. The CDR3 covers 15 residues. Germline V gene data show CDR1 as SGHNT and CDR2 as YENEEA. CDR3: CASSLRQGIHNEQFF. Here the CDR3 DNA reads TGTGCCAGCAGCTTACGGCAGGGTATACACAATGAGCAGTTCTTC.

This clone was detected only once. The rearrangement uses TRBV4-1 and TRBJ2-1, with 11 bases that match TRBD1. The V and J ends lost 6 bases and 5 bases, in that order; junction bases with no gene match: 6. This CDR3 comprises 15 residues. CDR1 MGHRA and CDR2 YSYEKL come from the germline V gene. The CDR3 DNA is TGCGCCAGCAGTAGGACAGGGGGCCTGCACAATGAGCAGTTCTTC. This gives the protein CASSRTGGLHNEQFF.

The genes are TRBV7-2 and TRBJ2-7; 11 nucleotides agree with TRBD2. Germline V gene sequence: CDR1 SGHTA, CDR2 FQGNSA. J lost 0 bases, V lost 0 bases, and 13 bases had no gene match. The CDR3 is made up of 20 amino acids. The CDR3 region has the DNA TGTGCCAGCAGCTTAGCGCGAGGGACTAGCGGCTTTTCCCGCTCCTACGAGCAGTACTTC. As protein: CASSLARGTSGFSRSYEQYF.

Judged by abundance, this clone is medium-sized. The V call is TRBV7-9, the J call TRBJ2-7; D unresolved. Germline V gene data show CDR1 as SEHNR and CDR2 as FQNEAQ (reference sequence). This CDR3 comprises 15 residues. The germline V and J ends were trimmed by 3 bases and 3 bases, with 15 bases remaining between them. Written as DNA, the CDR3 is TGTGCCAGCAGCTTCTCGGAGTCTGGTGACTACGAGCAGTACTTC. Translated: CASSFSESGDYEQYF.

The V gene is TRBV9, the J gene TRBJ2-7; no clear D gene. Germline CDR1 reads SGDLS; CDR2 reads YYNGEE. V was clipped by 0 bases and J by 2 bases, with 3 bases between them. The CDR3 spans 12 residues. The CDR3 spells CASSVVTYEQYF. The CDR3 DNA sequence: TGTGCCAGCAGCGTAGTGACCTACGAGCAGTACTTC.